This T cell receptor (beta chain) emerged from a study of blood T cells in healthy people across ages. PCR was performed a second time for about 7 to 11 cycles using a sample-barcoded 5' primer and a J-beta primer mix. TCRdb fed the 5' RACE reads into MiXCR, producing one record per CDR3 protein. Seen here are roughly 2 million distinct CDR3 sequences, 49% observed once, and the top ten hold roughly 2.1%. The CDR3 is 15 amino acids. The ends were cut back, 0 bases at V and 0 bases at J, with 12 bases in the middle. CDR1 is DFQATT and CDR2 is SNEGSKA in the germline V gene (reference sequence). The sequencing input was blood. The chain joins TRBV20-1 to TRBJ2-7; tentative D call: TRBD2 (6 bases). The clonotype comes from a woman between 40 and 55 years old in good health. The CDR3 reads CSAREAGTVSYEQYF. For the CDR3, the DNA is TGCAGTGCTAGAGAGGCCGGGACTGTCTCCTACGAGCAGTACTTC.